These T cell receptor beta chains were read from a single sample in a study of CD8+CD57+ T cells in acquired aplastic anemia. TCRdb reanalysed the reads using MiXCR and keeps one entry per CDR3 protein. The sample has about 41,000 distinct CDR3 sequences; 63% are singletons. Sequenced sample: sorted CD4+, CD8+, or CD8+CD57+ T cells (not recorded which) from PBMCs. The origin of the receptors is a human donor with aplastic anemia. Both conserved end residues are part of each CDR3.

j_call	v_call	cdr3_aa
TRBJ1-2	TRBV25-1	CASSDLDRDGYTF
TRBJ2-3	TRBV10-2	CASSESSSGGDTQYF
TRBJ2-1	TRBV7-2	CASSLGRVNEQFF
TRBJ2-3	TRBV10-3	CAISVMTTTDTQYF
TRBJ2-1	TRBV6-9	CASSHRLAGYVFVYNEQFF
TRBJ1-6	TRBV20-1	CSADRDRGLPNSPLHF
TRBJ2-5	TRBV19	CASEDRATETQYF
TRBJ2-3	TRBV6-5	CASSPHPQTDTQYF
TRBJ1-4	TRBV2	CASSERTLAEKLFF
TRBJ1-4	TRBV2	CASSELGVNEKLFF
TRBJ2-4	TRBV4-1	CASSPLAAKNIQYF
TRBJ2-1	TRBV9	CASSGEEIEQFF
TRBJ1-6	TRBV20-1	CSGRGTKDSPLHF
TRBJ1-1	TRBV9	CASSSRQLNTEAFF
TRBJ2-3	TRBV11-1	CASSLGWPSGRAVVDTQYF
TRBJ1-5	TRBV28	CASSPPGFLVHQPQHF
TRBJ1-2	TRBV4-1	CASSQGLAGGYTF
TRBJ2-2	TRBV5-1	CASSLGTGIGELFF
TRBJ2-5	TRBV2	CASSAMQGPQETQYF
TRBJ2-5	TRBV2	CASSYTQAQYF
TRBJ1-5	TRBV19	CASSIPSRENQPQHF
TRBJ1-6	TRBV6-1	CASSRGDYNSPLHF